This record concerns one TCR beta chain sequence. The data were taken from a study of PD-1 and CTLA-4 blockade in melanoma. V gave up 6 bases and J gave up 1 base, with 14 bases separating them. Germline V gene data show CDR1 as MNHNY and CDR2 as SVGAGI (reference sequence). CDR3 length equals 15 residues. TCRdb's copy holds only in-frame clones and misses some; the assay was immunoSEQ multiplex PCR. The data show 34,000 or so clones, about 88% seen once. The chain carries TRBV6-6 and TRBJ2-3, with a possible D match to TRBD1 (6 bases). The clonotype was recovered from a human donor with melanoma. The source was CD8+ T cells from peripheral blood, collected from a patient given anti-PD-1 treatment. CDR3 DNA: TGTGCCAGCAGCACCGGGACATCGGGCACAGATACGCAGTATTTT. Protein sequence: CASSTGTSGTDTQYF.